This T cell receptor (beta chain) was recovered during a study of blood T cell repertoires in COVID-19. About the research overall: Material from acute and convalescent COVID-19 was sourced from the United States, Italy and Spain. T cells, B-cell-depleted T cells, or PBMCs supplied cDNA or gDNA.

Under the authors' procedure: Nucleated cell counts were estimated from reference gene primer amplification. This table comes from immunoSEQ multiplex PCR, and its TCRdb copy is limited to in-frame clones, with some not included. V, J and clone size are those of that table, while D and trimming were read from the DNA. The sample consists of roughly 200,000 clones, roughly 77% of them appearing once. Seattle patients were enrolled during active infection and followed longitudinally. The V end was cut by 6 bases, the J end by 4 bases, with 12 bases between. Looked up from germline, CDR1 is SGHTA and CDR2 is FQGNSA. This CDR3 contains 13 residues.

This chain connects TRBV7-2 to TRBJ1-1, with D hard to call. The sequence was obtained from a woman aged 40 to 50 with COVID-19, enrolled during active disease. Sequenced sample: peripheral blood. The CDR3 spells CASSQMGATEAFF. CDR3 nucleotide sequence: TGTGCCAGCAGTCAAATGGGCGCCACTGAAGCTTTCTTT.